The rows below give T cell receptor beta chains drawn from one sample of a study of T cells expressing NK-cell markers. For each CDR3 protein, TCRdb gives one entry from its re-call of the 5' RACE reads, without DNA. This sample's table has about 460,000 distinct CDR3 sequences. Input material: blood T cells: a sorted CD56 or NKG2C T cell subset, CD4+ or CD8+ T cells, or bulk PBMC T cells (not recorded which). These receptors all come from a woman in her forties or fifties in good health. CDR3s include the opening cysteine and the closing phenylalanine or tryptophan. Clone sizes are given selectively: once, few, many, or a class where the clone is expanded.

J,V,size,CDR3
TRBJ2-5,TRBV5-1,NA,CASSLIRGRNQETQYF
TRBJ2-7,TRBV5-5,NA,CASSLSRHAYEQYF
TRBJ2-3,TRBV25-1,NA,CASGDREFTDTQYF
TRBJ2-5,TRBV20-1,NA,CSAIARGRETQYF
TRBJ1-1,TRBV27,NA,CASIRQRMNTEAFF
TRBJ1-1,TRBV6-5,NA,CATRPGNTEAFF
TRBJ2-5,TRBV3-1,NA,CASSQLLAGGIQETQYF
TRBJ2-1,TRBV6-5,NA,CASSSAGVGNEQFF
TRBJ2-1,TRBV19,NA,CASSIGGARESRQFF
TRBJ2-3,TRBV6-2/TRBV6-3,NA,CASSPPLVNTQYF
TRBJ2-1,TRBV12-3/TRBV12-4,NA,CASSYWDRGPRKFF
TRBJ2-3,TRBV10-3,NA,CAISEGDRLTDTQYF
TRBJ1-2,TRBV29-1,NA,CSGGGPLYGYTF
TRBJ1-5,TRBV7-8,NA,CASSFAVRQGSGNQPQHF
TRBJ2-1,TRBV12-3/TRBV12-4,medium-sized,CASSGTPSGEQFF
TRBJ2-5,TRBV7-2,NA,CASSLFTGGGETQYF
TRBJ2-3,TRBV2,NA,CAITGTSGYPEGDTQYF
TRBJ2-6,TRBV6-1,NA,CASSEYVDRGSSGANVLTF
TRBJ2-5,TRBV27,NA,CASREEGGGSQETQYF
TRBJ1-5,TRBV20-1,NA,CSAIRGNNQPQHF
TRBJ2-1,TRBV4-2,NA,CASSPVADSYNEQFF
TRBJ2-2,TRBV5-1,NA,CASSRDGTPVPGELFF
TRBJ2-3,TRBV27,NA,CASAAGADDTQYF
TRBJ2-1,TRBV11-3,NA,CASSSGFGGGLSYNEQFF
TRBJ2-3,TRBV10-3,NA,CAISVPSGLPTDTQYF
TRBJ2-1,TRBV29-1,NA,CSVESHGGEGSYNEQFF
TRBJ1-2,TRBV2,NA,CASSERQVGYGYTF
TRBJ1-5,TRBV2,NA,CASSSPRQGKVQPQHF
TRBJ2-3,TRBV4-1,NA,CASSQEVSGADTQYF
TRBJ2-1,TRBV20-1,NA,CSARVTFAGRVRKEQFF
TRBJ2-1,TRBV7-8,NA,CASSLRIAGQGLNSGHEQFF
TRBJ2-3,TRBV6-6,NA,CASSTTWDTQYF
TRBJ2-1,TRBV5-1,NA,CASSLGSRGSYNEQFF
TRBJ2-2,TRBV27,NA,CASTGGPSLSTGELFF
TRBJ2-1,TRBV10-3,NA,CAISEERGASSYNEQFF
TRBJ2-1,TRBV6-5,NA,CASTGQSNNEQFF
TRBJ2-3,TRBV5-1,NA,CASSSGLAGSTDTQYF
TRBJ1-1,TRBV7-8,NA,CASSSQGWGLNTEAFF
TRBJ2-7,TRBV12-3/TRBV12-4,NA,CASRTQGASGEQYF
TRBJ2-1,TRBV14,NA,CASSKGTSGRDGEQFF
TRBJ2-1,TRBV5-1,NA,CASSLLGGRFF
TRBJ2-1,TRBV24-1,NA,CATQLDEAYNEQFF
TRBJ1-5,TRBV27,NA,CASSFSSPGLRANSNQPQHF
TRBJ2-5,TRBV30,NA,CAWNDRGLSRTQYF